This T cell receptor (beta chain) was sequenced in a study of hypomethylating agent response in myelodysplastic syndrome. Sequencing used immunoSEQ multiplex PCR; TCRdb keeps in-frame clones, though not all of them. This sample has approximately 1,300 clones, with 75% to 90% found just once. The germline gives CDR1 LNHDA, CDR2 SQIVND (reference sequence). CDR3 size: 18 residues. V was pared by 3 bases and J by 6 bases, with 13 bases of the junction left unmatched. Sample: bone marrow, taken before or after starting hypomethylating agent treatment for myelodysplastic syndrome (not recorded which). V gene TRBV19 combines with J gene TRBJ2-2; 10 bases agree with TRBD2. The TCR comes from a human donor with myelodysplastic syndrome. This CDR3 is CASSIWGSGRDKAGELFF. The DNA of the CDR3 is TGTGCCAGTAGTATTTGGGGCAGCGGGAGGGACAAGGCCGGGGAGCTGTTTTTT.